This T cell receptor (beta chain) was obtained from a study of cytomegalovirus exposure and HLA in healthy donors. Study-level background: Genotyping of 430 or so donors showed that about 83% belonged to the Caucasian-associated ancestry cluster.

As regards this clone: No antigen is known for it. The junction and the germline gene differ at one end; a read error may be behind it.

The primer mix had 60 Vbeta and 13 Jbeta primers. Sequencing used immunoSEQ multiplex PCR; TCRdb keeps in-frame clones, though not all of them. This sample carries roughly 130,000 clones, about 80% of them seen once, and the ten largest clones take 1%. Regarding the study as a whole: Later analysis reportedly placed an Asian-associated ancestry cluster below the roughly 680-donor mean in N-insertions.

Germline assignment: CDR1 MNHEY and CDR2 SVGAGI. The CDR3 sequence is 12 residues long. This chain connects TRBV6-5 to TRBJ2-1; unclear D gene. This TCR was sampled from a man aged 40-55 years in good health and CMV-seronegative. Sequenced sample: PBMCs. The CDR3 DNA sequence: TGTGCCAGCAGTTCGACGACTCACGGCCATGTCTTC. This translates into CASSSTTHGHVF.